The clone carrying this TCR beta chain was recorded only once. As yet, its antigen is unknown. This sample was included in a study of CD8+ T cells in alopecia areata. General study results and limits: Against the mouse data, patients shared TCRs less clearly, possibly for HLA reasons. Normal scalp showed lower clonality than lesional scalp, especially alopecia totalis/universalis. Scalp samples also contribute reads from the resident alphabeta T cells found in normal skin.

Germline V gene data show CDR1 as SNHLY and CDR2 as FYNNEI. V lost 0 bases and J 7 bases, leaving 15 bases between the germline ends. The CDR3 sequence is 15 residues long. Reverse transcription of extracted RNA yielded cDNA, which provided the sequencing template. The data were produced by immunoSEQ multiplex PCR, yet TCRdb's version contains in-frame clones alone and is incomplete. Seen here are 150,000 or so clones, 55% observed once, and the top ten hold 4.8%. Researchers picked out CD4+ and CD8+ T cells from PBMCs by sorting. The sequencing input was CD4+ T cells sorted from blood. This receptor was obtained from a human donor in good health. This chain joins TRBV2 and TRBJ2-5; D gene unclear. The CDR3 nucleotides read TGTGCCAGCAGTGAAGCGTCAGGAAGGGCTGGGACCCAGTACTTC. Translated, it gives CASSEASGRAGTQYF.